This is a list of T cell receptor beta chains from one sample in a study of cytomegalovirus exposure and HLA in healthy donors. TCRdb's copy holds only in-frame clones and misses some; the assay was immunoSEQ multiplex PCR. The repertoire has 140,000 to 150,000 clones, around 78% of them found once; the top ten carry under 3%. Source material: PBMCs. The receptor set was obtained from a man aged 35 to 55 in good health and CMV-seropositive. Each CDR3 is given with its conserved first and last residue. The order of the fields is CDR3 length, clone size, V gene, D gene, J gene, CDR3 DNA, CDR3 protein. The D gene is left open where the match is weak. For some rows the clone size is stated as once, few or many, or as a class when expanded; others skip it.

>15|NA|TRBV9|TRBD1|TRBJ1-2
TGTGCCAGCAGCGTGCCGTCGACAGGGGGGAATGGCTACACCTTC
CASSVPSTGGNGYTF
>14|once|TRBV19|TRBD1|TRBJ1-1
TGTGCCAGTAGTGGGACAGGAGGGAACACTGAAGCTTTCTTT
CASSGTGGNTEAFF
>17|NA|TRBV11-2|TRBD2|TRBJ2-7
TGTGCCAGCAGCCCCCGCGTGGGGGGGAACACCACCTACGAGCAGTACTTC
CASSPRVGGNTTYEQYF
>17|NA|TRBV30|NA|TRBJ1-6
TGTGCCTGGAGTAAAAGCCCCCTCTGGGGCCGTAATTCACCCCTCCACTTT
CAWSKSPLWGRNSPLHF
>13|NA|TRBV19|NA|TRBJ1-5
TGTGCCAGTAGTATCGGGGGTAGCCAGCCCCAGCATTTT
CASSIGGSQPQHF
>15|NA|TRBV6-1|TRBD1|TRBJ2-3
TGTGCCAGCAGTCCCCAGGGGGCTGGAACAGATACGCAGTATTTT
CASSPQGAGTDTQYF
>13|NA|TRBV5-5|NA|TRBJ2-5
TGTGCCAGCACGGACTACCCACAAGAGACCCAGTACTTC
CASTDYPQETQYF
>15|NA|TRBV10-1|TRBD2|TRBJ2-7
TGCGCCAGCAGTGCGGGACTAGGGAGCTCCTACGAGCAGTACTTC
CASSAGLGSSYEQYF
>17|NA|TRBV19|TRBD1|TRBJ1-5
TGTGCCAGTAGTCTCCGGACAGGCCAAGGGGGCAATCAGCCCCAGCATTTT
CASSLRTGQGGNQPQHF
>15|NA|TRBV4-1|NA|TRBJ2-7
TGCGCCAGCAGCCAAGATAGCGCCAGAACCTACGAGCAGTACTTC
CASSQDSARTYEQYF
>12|once|TRBV30|TRBD1|TRBJ1-2
TGTGCCTGGAGGACAGGGGGCTATGGCTACACCTTC
CAWRTGGYGYTF
>12|NA|TRBV29-1|NA|TRBJ2-1
TGCAGCGTTGAGCAGGCTAAGGATGAGCAGTTCTTC
CSVEQAKDEQFF
>15|few|TRBV4-2|NA|TRBJ2-1
TGTGCCAGCAGCCAAGTCGAGCGGGTGCATGGTGAGCAGTTCTTC
CASSQVERVHGEQFF
>14|NA|TRBV6-6|TRBD1|TRBJ2-2
TGTGCCAGCAGTCACAGGGGCGGCACCGGGGAGCTGTTTTTT
CASSHRGGTGELFF
>11|NA|TRBV28|NA|TRBJ1-1
TGTGCCAGCAGTTGGACACGGGAAGCTTTCTTT
CASSWTREAFF
>12|NA|TRBV29-1|TRBD1|TRBJ1-1
TGCAGCGGGGGGACAGGGGACACTGAAGCTTTCTTT
CSGGTGDTEAFF
>18|NA|TRBV27|TRBD1|TRBJ1-2
TGTGCCAGCAGTCCATTCTCCGGGACAGGGGGCGCCTTCTACGGCTACACCTTC
CASSPFSGTGGAFYGYTF
>13|NA|TRBV7-9|TRBD1|TRBJ2-7
TGTGCCCTCGCCGGGACAGGGGGCTGGGAGCAGTACTTC
CALAGTGGWEQYF
>14|NA|TRBV27|NA|TRBJ2-7
TGTGCCAGCAGTTTAGGCGGGTACTCCTACGAGCAGTACTTC
CASSLGGYSYEQYF
>18|NA|TRBV15|TRBD1|TRBJ1-5
TGTGCCACCAGCAGACTGCGCCGGACAGGAGATAGCAATCAGCCCCAGCATTTT
CATSRLRRTGDSNQPQHF
>16|NA|TRBV7-9|TRBD1|TRBJ2-3
TGTGCCAGCAGCTCCTTCGGGGACAGGGAATGGAATACGCAGTATTTT
CASSSFGDREWNTQYF
>16|NA|TRBV9|TRBD1|TRBJ2-7
TGTGCCAGCAGCTCACCCTCCGGGACAGGGAAGGACGAGCAGTACTTC
CASSSPSGTGKDEQYF
>14|NA|TRBV5-1|NA|TRBJ2-7
TGCGCCAGTTTTTTACAGGACAACCCCTACGAGCAGTACTTC
CASFLQDNPYEQYF
>15|NA|TRBV6-5|NA|TRBJ1-4
TGTGCCAGCAGTTACAGCAGGGGAACAGGTGAAAAACTGTTTTTT
CASSYSRGTGEKLFF
>15|once|TRBV18|NA|TRBJ2-1
TGTGCCAGCTCACAAGCCGGGACACCGGAATTAGAGCAGTTCTTC
CASSQAGTPELEQFF
>16|NA|TRBV6-4|NA|TRBJ2-3
TGTGCCAGCAGTGACAGACCGGGGGGCGGCACAGATACGCAGTATTTT
CASSDRPGGGTDTQYF
>14|NA|TRBV27|NA|TRBJ1-1
TGTGCCAGCAGTTTAAAAACAGAGTTCACTGAAGCTTTCTTT
CASSLKTEFTEAFF
>11|NA|TRBV6-1|NA|TRBJ1-6
TGTGCCACTGGAGCCCCTTCACCCCTCCACTTT
CATGAPSPLHF
>11|NA|TRBV30|NA|TRBJ1-1
TGTGCCTGGGGGCGCCGGGGTGAAGCTTTCTTT
CAWGRRGEAFF
>14|NA|TRBV6-1|TRBD1|TRBJ2-7
TGTGCCAGCAGGAACAGGGGTCAGTGGTACGAGCAGTACTTC
CASRNRGQWYEQYF
>17|once|TRBV7-2|TRBD1|TRBJ1-1
TGTGCCAGCAGATCGACAGGGAATGTAAAGCGTAACACTGAAGCTTTCTTT
CASRSTGNVKRNTEAFF
>12|NA|TRBV7-9|NA|TRBJ2-3
TGTTCCAGCAGCTCCCAACTGAATACGCAGTATTTT
CSSSSQLNTQYF
>15|NA|TRBV6-1|TRBD1|TRBJ1-5
TGTGCCAGCACCAGCTCGGGACAGGGCTACCCGCCCCAGCATTTT
CASTSSGQGYPPQHF
>15|NA|TRBV15|TRBD2|TRBJ2-1
TGTGCCACCAGCAGAGGACTAGCGGGAGGGAATGAGCAGTTCTTC
CATSRGLAGGNEQFF
>13|NA|TRBV6-5|NA|TRBJ2-3
TGTGCCAGCACCCACGAGCGCACAGATACGCAGTATTTT
CASTHERTDTQYF
>19|NA|TRBV2|TRBD2|TRBJ2-3
TGTGCCAGCAGTGAAGAGGGGTCACTAGCGGGAGGGCCTTTGGATACGCAGTATTTT
CASSEEGSLAGGPLDTQYF
>14|NA|TRBV19|NA|TRBJ2-6
TGTGCCAGTACTCTTGCGGCTGGGGCCAACGTCCTGACTTTC
CASTLAAGANVLTF
>16|NA|TRBV7-8|NA|TRBJ2-5
TGTGCCGCCAGCAACCTAGGTGTGGGGGGCCAAGAGACCCAGTACTTC
CAASNLGVGGQETQYF
>14|once|TRBV6-6|NA|TRBJ2-1
TGTGCCAGCAGGCCTAGTAGTAGTTACAATGAGCAGTTCTTC
CASRPSSSYNEQFF
>15|NA|TRBV11-2|NA|TRBJ1-5
TGTGCCAGCAGCTTAGGGGCAGGGGACAATCAGCCCCAGCATTTT
CASSLGAGDNQPQHF
>15|NA|TRBV29-1|NA|TRBJ2-1
TGCAGCGTTGAAGAAGAAGCGTTTAGGTGGAATGAGCAGTTCTTC
CSVEEEAFRWNEQFF
>13|few|TRBV6-1|NA|TRBJ2-6
TGTGCCAGCAGTGACAGGGCGGCCAACGTCCTGACTTTC
CASSDRAANVLTF
>18|NA|TRBV28|TRBD2|TRBJ2-3
TGTGCCAGCAGTTTTATAGGGACTGCGGGAGCGAGGGCAGATACGCAGTATTTT
CASSFIGTAGARADTQYF
>14|NA|TRBV5-1|NA|TRBJ2-7
TGCGCCAGCAGCTTGGCCGCGGGGACCTACGAGCAGTACTTC
CASSLAAGTYEQYF
>13|few|TRBV30|TRBD1|TRBJ1-2
TGTGCCTGGGGGACAGGGGAAAACTATGGCTACACCTTC
CAWGTGENYGYTF
>15|once|TRBV9|NA|TRBJ2-3
TGTGCCAGCAGCGTAGGTCCGGGGTACACAGATACGCAGTATTTT
CASSVGPGYTDTQYF
>15|NA|TRBV27|TRBD2|TRBJ2-1
TGTGCCAGCAGTTTAGAGGGACTAGCGGGAGGTGAGCAGTTCTTC
CASSLEGLAGGEQFF
>13|NA|TRBV6-1|TRBD2|TRBJ2-7
TGTGCCAGCACCCCGGGGGGAGCCTACGAGCAGTACTTC
CASTPGGAYEQYF
>14|NA|TRBV19|TRBD1|TRBJ2-7
TGTGCCAGTAGTATTGGGACAGGGTTCGACGAGCAGTACTTC
CASSIGTGFDEQYF
>16|NA|TRBV6-5|TRBD2|TRBJ2-2
TGTGCCAGCAGTTACTCGTCGGGGACTAGCACCGGGGAGCTGTTTTTT
CASSYSSGTSTGELFF
>13|NA|TRBV30|TRBD1|TRBJ1-1
TGTGCCTGGACCGGACAGGGGAACACTGAAGCTTTCTTT
CAWTGQGNTEAFF
>14|NA|TRBV27|TRBD2|TRBJ2-2
TGTGCCAGCAGTTTAGCGGGAGAAACCGGGGAGCTGTTTTTT
CASSLAGETGELFF
>17|NA|TRBV7-6|TRBD2|TRBJ2-1
TGTGCCAGCAGCCCGGACCCTAGCGGGAGGGCCTATAGTGAGCAGTTCTTC
CASSPDPSGRAYSEQFF
>15|few|TRBV29-1|TRBD2|TRBJ2-3
TGCAGCTTCACCGGGACTAGCGATAGCACAGATACGCAGTATTTT
CSFTGTSDSTDTQYF
>15|NA|TRBV4-3|TRBD1|TRBJ1-4
TGCGCCAGCAGCCAAGGGGACAGCGCGGCCTCAAAACTGTTTTTT
CASSQGDSAASKLFF